This record covers a single T cell receptor beta chain. The antigen remains unidentified. PCR primers comprised 60 Vbeta and 13 Jbeta primers. In the study's own analysis: Unique TCR beta chains totaled roughly 79 million in a later count, with roughly 11 million of them shared. Sequencing used immunoSEQ multiplex PCR; TCRdb keeps in-frame clones, though not all of them. The V and J calls and clone size were taken over from that table, and D and trimming were inferred from the DNA. The table includes nearly 110,000 clones, around 85% detected once. Trimming removed 8 bases from V and 5 bases from J; junction bases left unmatched: 5. The CDR3 loop spans 14 amino acids. Germline V gene sequence: CDR1 SNHLY, CDR2 FYNNEI. This specimen comes from a study of cytomegalovirus exposure and HLA in healthy donors. Study in general: There were tens of millions of unique TCRs (from HLA-typed donors) in an early data release. Researchers found that more than 70% of just under 400 genotyped donors fell within the Caucasian-associated ancestry cluster.

The study's findings and limits: The majority of TCR sequences were rare, yet some public TCRs appeared in many donors.

V gene TRBV2 combines with J gene TRBJ2-1; 11 nucleotides line up with TRBD2. The clonotype was recovered from a man aged 25-40 years in good health and CMV-seronegative. The sample taken for sequencing was PBMCs. CDR3 in DNA: TGTGCCAGCCATAGCGGGAGGGTCAACAATGAGCAGTTCTTC. It codes for CASHSGRVNNEQFF.